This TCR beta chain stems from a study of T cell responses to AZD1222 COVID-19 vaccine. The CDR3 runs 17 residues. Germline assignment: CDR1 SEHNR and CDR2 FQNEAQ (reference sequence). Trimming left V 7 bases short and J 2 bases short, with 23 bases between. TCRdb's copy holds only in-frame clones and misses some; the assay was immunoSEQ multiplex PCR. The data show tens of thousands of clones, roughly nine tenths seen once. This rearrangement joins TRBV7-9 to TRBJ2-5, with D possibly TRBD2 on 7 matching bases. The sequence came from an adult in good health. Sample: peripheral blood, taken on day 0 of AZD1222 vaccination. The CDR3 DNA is TGTGCCAGCAACCCCCTCAGGGGAGGGGGAACACAAGAGACCCAGTACTTC. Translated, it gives CASNPLRGGGTQETQYF.